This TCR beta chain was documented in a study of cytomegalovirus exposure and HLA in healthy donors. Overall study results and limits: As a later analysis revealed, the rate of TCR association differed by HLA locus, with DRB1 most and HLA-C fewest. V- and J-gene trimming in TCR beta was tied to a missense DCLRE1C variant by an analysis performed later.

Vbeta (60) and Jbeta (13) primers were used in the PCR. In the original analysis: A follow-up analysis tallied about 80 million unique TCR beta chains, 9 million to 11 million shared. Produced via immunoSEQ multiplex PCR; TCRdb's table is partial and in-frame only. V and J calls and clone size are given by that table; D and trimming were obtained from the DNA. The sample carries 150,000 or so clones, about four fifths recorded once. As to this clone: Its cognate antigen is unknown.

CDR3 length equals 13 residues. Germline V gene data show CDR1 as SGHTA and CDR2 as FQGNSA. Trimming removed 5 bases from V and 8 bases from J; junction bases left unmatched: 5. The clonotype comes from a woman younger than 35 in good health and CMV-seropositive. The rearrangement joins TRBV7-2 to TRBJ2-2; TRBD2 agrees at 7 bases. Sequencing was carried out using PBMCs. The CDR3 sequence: CASSREARGELFF. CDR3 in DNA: TGTGCCAGCAGCCGGGAGGCTAGGGGGGAGCTGTTTTTT.